The 2 T cell receptor beta chains presented below share a single source sample, sequenced in a study of cytomegalovirus exposure and HLA in healthy donors. Primers included in the PCR were 60 Vbeta and 13 Jbeta primers. Clones were sequenced by immunoSEQ multiplex PCR, and TCRdb holds only the in-frame ones, with some missing. The profile covers about 130,000 clones, with more than 70% appearing a single time and under 7.5% taken by the ten largest. The sample consisted of PBMCs. These receptors were obtained from a woman in her twenties or thirties in good health and CMV-seropositive.

V is TRBV28 and J is TRBJ1-2; the match to TRBD1 covers 9 bases. Germline V gene sequence: CDR1 MDHEN, CDR2 SYDVKM. This CDR3 contains 15 residues. Trimming at V came to 4 bases and at J to 1 base, leaving 4 bases not matched to a gene. DNA for the CDR3: TGTGCCAGCAGTTCCCGGGACAGGGTTAACTATGGCTACACCTTC. It is translated as CASSSRDRVNYGYTF.

The chain employs TRBV11-2 and TRBJ2-5, with no clear D. Germline V lookup: CDR1 SGHAT, CDR2 FQNNGV. V was shortened by 8 bases and J by 1 base, with 14 bases between the two germline ends. The CDR3 has 14 amino acids. CDR3: CASRRTLLQETQYF. CDR3 in DNA: TGTGCCAGCCGCCGAACCCTACTCCAAGAGACCCAGTACTTC.